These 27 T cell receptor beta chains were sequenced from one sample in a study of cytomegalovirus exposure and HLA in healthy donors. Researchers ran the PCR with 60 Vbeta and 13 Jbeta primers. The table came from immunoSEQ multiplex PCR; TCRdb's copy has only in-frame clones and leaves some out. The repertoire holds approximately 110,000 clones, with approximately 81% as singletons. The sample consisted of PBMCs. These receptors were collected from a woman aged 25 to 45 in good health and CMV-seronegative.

The CDR3, as DNA: TGTGCCTGGAGCAAGGGACTAGCGGGAGGGATCCGGAATGAGCAGTTCTTC. This codes for CAWSKGLAGGIRNEQFF. This chain connects TRBV30 to TRBJ2-1, with 16 bases identical to TRBD2. CDR3 length: 17 amino acids. Germline V gene lookup returns CDR1 GTSNPN and CDR2 SVGIG (reference sequence). V lost 3 bases to trimming and J lost 7 bases; unmatched junction nucleotides: 9.

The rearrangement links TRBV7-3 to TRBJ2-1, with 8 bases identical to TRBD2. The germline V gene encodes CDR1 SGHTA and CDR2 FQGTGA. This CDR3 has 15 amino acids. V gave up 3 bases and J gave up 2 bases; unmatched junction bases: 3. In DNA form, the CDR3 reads TGTGCCAGCAGCTTGGAGCGGGAGCCCTACAATGAGCAGTTCTTC. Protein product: CASSLEREPYNEQFF. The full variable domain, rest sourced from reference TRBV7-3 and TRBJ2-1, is GAGVSQTPSNKVTEKGKYVELRCDPISGHTALYWYRQSLGQGPEFLIYFQGTGAADDSGLPNDRFFAVRPEGSVSTLKIQRTERGDSAVYLCASSLEREPYNEQFFGPGTRLTVL.

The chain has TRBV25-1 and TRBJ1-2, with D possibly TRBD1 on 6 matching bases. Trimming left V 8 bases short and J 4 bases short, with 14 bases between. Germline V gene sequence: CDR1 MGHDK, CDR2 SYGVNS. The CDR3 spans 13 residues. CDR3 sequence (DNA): TGTGCCAGCGTCGGACAGTACCTCTATGGCTACACCTTC. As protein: CASVGQYLYGYTF.

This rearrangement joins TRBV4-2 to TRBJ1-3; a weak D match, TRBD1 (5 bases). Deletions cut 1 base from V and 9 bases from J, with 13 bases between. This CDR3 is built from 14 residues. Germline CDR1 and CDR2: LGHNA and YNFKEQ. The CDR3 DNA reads TGTGCCAGCAGCCAAGGTGGGGCGCAAGGCACCATATATTTT. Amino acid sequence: CASSQGGAQGTIYF.

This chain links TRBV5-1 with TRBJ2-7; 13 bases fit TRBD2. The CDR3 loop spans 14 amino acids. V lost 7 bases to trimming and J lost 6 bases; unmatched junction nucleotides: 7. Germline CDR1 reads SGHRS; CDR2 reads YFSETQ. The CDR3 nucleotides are TGCGCCAGCCAACGGACTAGCGGGAGTCTCGAGCAGTACTTC. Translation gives CASQRTSGSLEQYF.

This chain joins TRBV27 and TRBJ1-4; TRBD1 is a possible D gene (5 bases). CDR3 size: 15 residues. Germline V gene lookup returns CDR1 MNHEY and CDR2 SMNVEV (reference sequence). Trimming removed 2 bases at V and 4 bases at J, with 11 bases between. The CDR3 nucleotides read TGTGCCAGCAGTTTACCCCAGGGCTTTAATGAAAAACTGTTTTTT. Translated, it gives CASSLPQGFNEKLFF.

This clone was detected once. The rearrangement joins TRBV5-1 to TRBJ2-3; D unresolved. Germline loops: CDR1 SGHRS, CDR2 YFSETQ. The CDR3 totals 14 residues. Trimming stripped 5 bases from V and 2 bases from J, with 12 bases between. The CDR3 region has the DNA TGCGCCAGCAGTAAGGCGGTACTCACAGATACGCAGTATTTT. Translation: CASSKAVLTDTQYF.

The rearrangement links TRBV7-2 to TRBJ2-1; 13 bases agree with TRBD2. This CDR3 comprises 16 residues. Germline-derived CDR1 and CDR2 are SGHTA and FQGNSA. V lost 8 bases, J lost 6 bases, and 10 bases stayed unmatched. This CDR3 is CASGPTSGRYGNEQFF. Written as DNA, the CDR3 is TGTGCCAGCGGCCCGACTAGCGGGAGGTATGGCAATGAGCAGTTCTTC. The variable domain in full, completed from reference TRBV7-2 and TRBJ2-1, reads GAGVSQSPSNKVTEKGKDVELRCDPISGHTALYWYRQSLGQGLEFLIYFQGNSAPDKSGLPSDRFSAERTGGSVSTLTIQRTQQEDSAVYLCASGPTSGRYGNEQFFGPGTRLTVL.

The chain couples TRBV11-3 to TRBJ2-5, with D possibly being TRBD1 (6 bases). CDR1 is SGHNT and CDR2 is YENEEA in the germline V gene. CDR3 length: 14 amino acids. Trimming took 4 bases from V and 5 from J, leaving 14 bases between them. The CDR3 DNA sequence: TGTGCCAGCAGCTCCGGCAGGGGCGCGGAGACCCAGTACTTC. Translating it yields CASSSGRGAETQYF.

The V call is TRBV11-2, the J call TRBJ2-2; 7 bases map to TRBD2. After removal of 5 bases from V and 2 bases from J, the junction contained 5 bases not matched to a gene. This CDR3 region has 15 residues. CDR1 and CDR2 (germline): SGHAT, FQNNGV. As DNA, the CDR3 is TGTGCCAGCAGCGAACTAGCGTTAAACACCGGGGAGCTGTTTTTT. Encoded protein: CASSELALNTGELFF. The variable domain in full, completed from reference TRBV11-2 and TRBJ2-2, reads EAGVAQSPRYKIIEKRQSVAFWCNPISGHATLYWYQQILGQGPKLLIQFQNNGVVDDSQLPKDRFSAERLKGVDSTLKIQPAKLEDSAVYLCASSELALNTGELFFGEGSRLTVL.

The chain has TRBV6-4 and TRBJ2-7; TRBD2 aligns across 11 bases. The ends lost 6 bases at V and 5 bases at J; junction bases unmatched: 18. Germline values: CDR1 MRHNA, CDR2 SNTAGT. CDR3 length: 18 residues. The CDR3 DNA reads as TGTGCCAGCAGCCAGGGAAGTAAGGTAGCGGGAGGGCGGAACGAGCAGTACTTC. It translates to CASSQGSKVAGGRNEQYF.

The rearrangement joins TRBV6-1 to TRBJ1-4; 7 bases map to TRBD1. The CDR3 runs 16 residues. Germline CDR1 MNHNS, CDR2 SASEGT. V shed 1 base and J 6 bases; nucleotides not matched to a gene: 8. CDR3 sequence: CASSEGFRRGDEKLFF. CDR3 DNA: TGTGCCAGCAGTGAAGGGTTCCGCAGGGGGGATGAAAAACTGTTTTTT.

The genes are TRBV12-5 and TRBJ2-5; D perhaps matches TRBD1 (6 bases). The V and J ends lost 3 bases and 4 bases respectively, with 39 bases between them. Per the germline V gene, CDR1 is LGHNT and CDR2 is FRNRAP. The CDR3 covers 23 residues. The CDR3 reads CASGFGGEGPTSPWSFYGETQYF. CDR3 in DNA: TGTGCTAGTGGTTTTGGGGGCGAGGGACCGACGAGCCCTTGGTCGTTTTACGGAGAGACCCAGTACTTC.

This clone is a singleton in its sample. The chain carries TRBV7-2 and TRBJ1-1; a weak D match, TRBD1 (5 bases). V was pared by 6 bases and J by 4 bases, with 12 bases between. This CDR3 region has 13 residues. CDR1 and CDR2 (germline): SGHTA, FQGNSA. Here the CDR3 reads CASRGRGPTEAFF. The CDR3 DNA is TGTGCCAGCAGGGGGAGGGGTCCCACTGAAGCTTTCTTT. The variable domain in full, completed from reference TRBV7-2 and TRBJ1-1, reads GAGVSQSPSNKVTEKGKDVELRCDPISGHTALYWYRQSLGQGLEFLIYFQGNSAPDKSGLPSDRFSAERTGGSVSTLTIQRTQQEDSAVYLCASRGRGPTEAFFGQGTRLTVV.

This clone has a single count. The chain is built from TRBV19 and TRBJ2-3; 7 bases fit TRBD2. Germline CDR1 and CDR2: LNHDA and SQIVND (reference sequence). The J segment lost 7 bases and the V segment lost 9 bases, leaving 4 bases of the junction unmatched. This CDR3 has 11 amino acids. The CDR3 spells CASTSDYTQYF. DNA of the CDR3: TGTGCCAGCACTAGCGATTATACGCAGTATTTT.

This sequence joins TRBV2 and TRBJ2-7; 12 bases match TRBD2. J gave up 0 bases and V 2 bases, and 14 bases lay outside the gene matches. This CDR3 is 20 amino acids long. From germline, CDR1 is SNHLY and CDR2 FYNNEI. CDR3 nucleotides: TGTGCCAGCAGTGAATTCATGACTAGCGGGAGTACAAGGATCTCCTACGAGCAGTACTTC. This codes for CASSEFMTSGSTRISYEQYF.

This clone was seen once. DNA for the CDR3: TGTGCCAGCAGCTCCCCTGGACAGGAGATAAACACTGAAGCTTTCTTT. Translation: CASSSPGQEINTEAFF. The chain recombines TRBV7-8 with TRBJ1-1; the match to TRBD1 covers 7 bases. Germline CDR1 reads SGHVS; CDR2 reads FQNEAQ. The ends lost 4 bases at V and 2 bases at J; junction bases unmatched: 10. The CDR3 covers 16 residues.

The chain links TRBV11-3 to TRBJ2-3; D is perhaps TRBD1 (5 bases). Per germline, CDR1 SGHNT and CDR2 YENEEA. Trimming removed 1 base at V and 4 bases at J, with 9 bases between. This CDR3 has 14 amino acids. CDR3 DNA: TGTGCCAGCAGCTTAGGTAGGGGCTCAGATACGCAGTATTTT. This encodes CASSLGRGSDTQYF.

CDR3 in DNA: TGTGCCAGCCAGGACTCTGGAAACACCATATATTTT. Amino acid sequence: CASQDSGNTIYF. The J gene is TRBJ1-3, the V gene TRBV6-5; no definite D call. The CDR3 covers 12 residues. The V end was cut by 8 bases, the J end by 0 bases, with 5 bases between. Germline V gene lookup returns CDR1 MNHEY and CDR2 SVGAGI.

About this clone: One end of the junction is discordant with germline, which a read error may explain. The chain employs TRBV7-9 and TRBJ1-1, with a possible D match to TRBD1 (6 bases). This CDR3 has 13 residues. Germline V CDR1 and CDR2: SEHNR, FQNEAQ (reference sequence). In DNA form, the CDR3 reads TGTGTCAGCAGCTTACAGGGCTACACTGAAGCTTTCTTT. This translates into CVSSLQGYTEAFF. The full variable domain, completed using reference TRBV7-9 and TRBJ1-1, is DTGVSQNPRHKITKRGQNVTFRCDPISEHNRLYWYRQTLGQGPEFLTYFQNEAQLEKSRLLSDRFSAERPKGSFSTLEIQRTEQGDSAMYLCVSSLQGYTEAFFGQGTRLTVV.

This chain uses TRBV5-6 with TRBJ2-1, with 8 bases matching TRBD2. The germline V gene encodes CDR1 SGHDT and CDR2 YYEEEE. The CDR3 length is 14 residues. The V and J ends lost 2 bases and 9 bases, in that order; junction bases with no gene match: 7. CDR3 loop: CASSFSQRGSEQFF. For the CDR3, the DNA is TGTGCCAGCAGCTTTTCGCAGCGGGGGAGTGAGCAGTTCTTC.

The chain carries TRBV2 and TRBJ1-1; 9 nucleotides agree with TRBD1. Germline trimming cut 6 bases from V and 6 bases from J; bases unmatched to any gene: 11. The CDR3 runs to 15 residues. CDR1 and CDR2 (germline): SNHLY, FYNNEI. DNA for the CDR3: TGTGCCAGCAGCGTTTTTTGGACAGGGGAGGCTGAAGCTTTCTTT. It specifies CASSVFWTGEAEAFF.

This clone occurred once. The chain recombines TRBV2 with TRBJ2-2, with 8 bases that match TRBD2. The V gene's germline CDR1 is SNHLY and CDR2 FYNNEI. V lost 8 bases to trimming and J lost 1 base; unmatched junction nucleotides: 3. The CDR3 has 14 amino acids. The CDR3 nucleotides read TGTGCCAGCCGGCTAGCGGGGAACACCGGGGAGCTGTTTTTT. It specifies CASRLAGNTGELFF. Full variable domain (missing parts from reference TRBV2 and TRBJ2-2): EPEVTQTPSHQVTQMGQEVILRCVPISNHLYFYWYRQILGQKVEFLVSFYNNEISEKSEIFDDQFSVERPDGSNFTLKIRSTKLEDSAMYFCASRLAGNTGELFFGEGSRLTVL.

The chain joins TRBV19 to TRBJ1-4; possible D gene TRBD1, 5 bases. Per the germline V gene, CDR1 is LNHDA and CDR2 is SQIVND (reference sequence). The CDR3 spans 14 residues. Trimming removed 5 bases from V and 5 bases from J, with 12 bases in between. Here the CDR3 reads CASSPDSSNEKLFF. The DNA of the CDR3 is TGTGCCAGTAGTCCAGACAGCTCGAATGAAAAACTGTTTTTT.

The chain's CDR3 is CASSISGSSYNEQFF. In DNA, the CDR3 is TGTGCCAGTAGTATTAGCGGGAGCTCCTACAATGAGCAGTTCTTC. The chain couples TRBV19 to TRBJ2-1; the match to TRBD2 covers 9 bases. The J segment lost 0 bases and the V segment lost 3 bases, leaving 0 bases of the junction unmatched. Germline CDR1 reads LNHDA; CDR2 reads SQIVND (reference sequence). The CDR3 totals 15 residues.

CDR3 sequence reads: CASSAREFDTGELFF. The CDR3 region has the DNA TGTGCCAGCAGCGCGCGGGAGTTCGACACCGGGGAGCTGTTTTTT. The rearrangement joins TRBV6-1 to TRBJ2-2, with TRBD2 matching 7 bases. Looked up from germline, CDR1 is MNHNS and CDR2 is SASEGT. The trim removed 6 bases at V and 3 bases at J, leaving 7 bases unmatched. The CDR3 totals 15 residues.

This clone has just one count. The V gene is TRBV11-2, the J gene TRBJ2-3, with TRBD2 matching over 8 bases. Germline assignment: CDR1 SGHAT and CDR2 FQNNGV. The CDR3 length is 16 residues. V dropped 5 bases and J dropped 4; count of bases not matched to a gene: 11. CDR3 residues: CASSRLSSGRSDTQYF. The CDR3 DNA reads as TGTGCCAGCAGCCGACTCAGCAGCGGGAGATCAGATACGCAGTATTTT.